This TCR beta chain is drawn from a study of identical twins (dated by TCRdb to about 2016). About the full investigation: TCR alpha and beta repertoires from monozygotic twins, unrelated adults of various ages and cord blood were deep-sequenced to test whether fetal clonotypes persist. To rule out contamination, the twin experiments were replicated at different times with different library preparation protocols.

Every donor in the study was a healthy Caucasian. Three pairs of female monozygotic twins, all aged about 18 to 29 years, made up the twin cohort. RNA for TCR libraries was isolated from peripheral blood mononuclear cells. The full study reports these points: Fewer insertions were carried by abundant cord blood beta clonotypes, a similar but weaker trend appeared in young adult naive repertoires, and no such trend appeared in memory repertoires. Recombination models systematically underestimated out-of-frame TCR alpha sharing in monozygotic twins but agreed with sharing between unrelated individuals. Zero-insertion analyses could be partly confounded by invariant T cells such as MAIT and iNKT, though diverse VJ usage argued against such confounding for most clonotypes. Excess twin sharing in beta out-of-frame sequences was weaker because fewer shared sequences lowered the signal-to-noise ratio. Conclusions relied on cross-sectional statistical analysis, since the same donors could not be followed over many years. Compared with coincidental sharing between unrelated individuals, out-of-frame TCR alpha sequences shared between twins had an excess of sequences with low generation probability.

Library generation was performed with 5' RACE. Sequenced on an Illumina HiSeq 2000. A universal primer binding site was introduced by template switching, and a unique molecular identifier was present in the final cDNA, enabling accurate counting of TCR cDNA molecules. Specific primers in the conserved constant-segment region were used to synthesize first-strand cDNA for TCR alpha and beta chains. To control for contamination, every cDNA library carried two barcodes: a SMART-Mk sample barcode plus Illumina barcodes. TruSeq adapter sequences, together with Illumina sample barcodes, were added in two successive PCR steps. TCR alpha and beta cDNA libraries were sequenced on the Illumina HiSeq platform with custom primers. The published analysis was carried out like this. MiGEC was used to process raw reads and extract unique molecular identifiers, and MiXCR was used to find CDR3 positions. For each individual, recombination models were inferred using an EM algorithm with the repgenHMM and IGoR tools. The tcR package in R was used for shared clonotype analysis, with sharing normalized by the product of cloneset sizes. Out-of-frame nonproductive sequences were analyzed to study raw recombination free of thymic and clonal selection effects. TCRdb reprocessed the public reads (quality trimming at Q25 with fastp, clone calling with MiXCR) and kept in-frame beta chains. Each CDR3 protein appears once, grouped with its most common genes and DNA. The V and J calls, along with clone size, are taken from TCRdb and not from the paper's own processing. The sample table shows hundreds of thousands of distinct CDR3 sequences, and 15% to 20% are seen once. The ten largest clones represent roughly 13% of the sample.

From V the trimming removes 5 bases and from J it removes 1 base, while the gene matches leave 5 bases of the junction unaccounted for. Including cysteine and phenylalanine, the CDR3 has 14 amino acids. Here the CDR3 DNA is all that survives: 42 bases in frame from base 1. CDR1 and CDR2 are drawn from the germline V gene (reference sequence): DFQATT, SNEGSKA. Regarding this clonotype: Its cognate antigen has yet to be identified. Base-call qualities are not available, and no considerably larger clone is one nucleotide away.

The same data also contributed to another study, on T cells expressing NK-cell markers. From the second report: Seven or eight donors provided sorted CD3+CD56+NKG2C+, CD3+CD56+NKG2C- and CD3+CD56-NKG2C+ T-cell subsets, whose TCR beta-chain repertoires were profiled. Of the eight sequenced donors, seven were found to be HCMV-seropositive and one was found to be HCMV-seronegative. To restrict sorting to alphabetaTCR-expressing T cells, an anti-gammadeltaTCR antibody was added in several experiments. In about 6 donors, the dominant CD3+CD56+NKG2C+ clonotypes were found to rank among the top 10 CD8+ clonotypes and to make up 1.0-7.0% of CD8+ T cells. Those dominant clonotypes were again the most abundant among CD3+CD56-NKG2C+ cells in a few donors, at about 25-65%. It remained unclear whether the expanded NKG2C-expressing T cell clones were specific for HCMV antigens. The study sequenced eight donors, all healthy volunteers chosen at random: three men and five women. HCMV serostatus was determined by detecting HCMV-specific IgG in serum with a commercial ELISA kit. For about 6 donors, bulk peripheral blood T-cell repertoires were additionally sequenced from unsorted PBMC. MIGEC was used to demultiplex reads and group the reads by UMI, and MiTCR was used to assemble and quantify clonotypes. To exclude erroneous sequences, any TCR cDNA sequence not supported by at least two reads was discarded. Downstream repertoire analysis used the tcR package, and clonotypes were matched across fractions by CDR3 nucleotide sequence plus V segment. VDJmatch was used to annotate antigen specificity against VDJdb, with one amino acid substitution in CDR3 allowed.

The rearrangement combines TRBV20-1 with TRBJ2-7; the central 10 bases match TRBD2. The sequence came from a woman younger than 35 in good health. The sample consisted of PBMCs. CDR3 protein: CSAVRTSGSYEQYF. Read as DNA, the sequence is TGCAGTGCTGTAAGGACTAGCGGATCCTACGAGCAGTACTTC.